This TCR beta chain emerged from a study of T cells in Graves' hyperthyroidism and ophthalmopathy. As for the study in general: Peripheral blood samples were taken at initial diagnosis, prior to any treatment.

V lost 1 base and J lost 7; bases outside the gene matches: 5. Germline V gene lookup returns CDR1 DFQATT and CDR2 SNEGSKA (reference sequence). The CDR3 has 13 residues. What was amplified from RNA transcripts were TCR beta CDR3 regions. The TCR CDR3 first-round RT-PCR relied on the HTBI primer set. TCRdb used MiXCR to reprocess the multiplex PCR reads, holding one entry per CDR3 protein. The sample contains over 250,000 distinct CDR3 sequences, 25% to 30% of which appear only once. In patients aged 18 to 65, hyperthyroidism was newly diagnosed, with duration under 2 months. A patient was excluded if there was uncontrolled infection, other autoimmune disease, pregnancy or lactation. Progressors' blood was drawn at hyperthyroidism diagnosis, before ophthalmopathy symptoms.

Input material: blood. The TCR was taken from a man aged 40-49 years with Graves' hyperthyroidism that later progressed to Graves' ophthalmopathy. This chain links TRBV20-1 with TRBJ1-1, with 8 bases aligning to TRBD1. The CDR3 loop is CSARGQGFDEAFF. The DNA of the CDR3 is TGCAGTGCTAGAGGACAGGGGTTTGATGAAGCTTTCTTT.